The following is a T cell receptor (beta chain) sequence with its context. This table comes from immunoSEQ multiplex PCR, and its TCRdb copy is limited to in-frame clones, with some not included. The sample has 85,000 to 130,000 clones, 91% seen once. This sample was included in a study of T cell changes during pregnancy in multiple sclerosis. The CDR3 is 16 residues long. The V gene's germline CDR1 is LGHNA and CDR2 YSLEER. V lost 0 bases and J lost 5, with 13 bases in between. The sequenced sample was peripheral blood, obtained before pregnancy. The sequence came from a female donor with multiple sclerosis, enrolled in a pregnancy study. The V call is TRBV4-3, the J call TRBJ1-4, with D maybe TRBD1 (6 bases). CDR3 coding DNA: TGCGCCAGCAGCCAAGATTACGACAGGCCAAATGAAAAACTGTTTTTT. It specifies CASSQDYDRPNEKLFF.